This T cell receptor delta chain was recovered during a study of gamma-delta T cells after stem cell transplantation (dated by TCRdb to between 2015 and 2016). Libraries came from RT-PCR. The instrument was an Illumina MiSeq. Public reads were reanalyzed in TCRdb with CATT, and rows carrying the same DNA were merged afterwards. The sample contains approximately 1,500 delta-chain clones, roughly a fifth of them found a single time. About half of the sample comes from the top ten. Notes on this clone: Its antigen is not yet known. Base qualities are missing; no much larger clone stands one base away.

Sequenced input: gamma-delta T cells. This sequence originates from a human donor. It is not recorded whose cells these are; they may come from a transplant donor.

The sequence in DNA is TGTGCCTGTGACACCGTACTGGGGGATACGGTTTCCTGGGACACCCGACAGATGTTTTTC. This codes for CACDTVLGDTVSWDTRQMFF. This chain joins TRDV2 to TRDJ3, and 13 junction bases match TRDD3. The germline V end is reduced by 0 bases and the J end by 1 base; junction bases left unmatched: 5. Inclusive of the bounding cysteine and phenylalanine, the CDR3 is 20 residues long. Of all the DNA, just the CDR3 is kept, 60 bases in frame from base 1. The germline V gene specifies GEAIGNYY as CDR1 and EKD as CDR2.